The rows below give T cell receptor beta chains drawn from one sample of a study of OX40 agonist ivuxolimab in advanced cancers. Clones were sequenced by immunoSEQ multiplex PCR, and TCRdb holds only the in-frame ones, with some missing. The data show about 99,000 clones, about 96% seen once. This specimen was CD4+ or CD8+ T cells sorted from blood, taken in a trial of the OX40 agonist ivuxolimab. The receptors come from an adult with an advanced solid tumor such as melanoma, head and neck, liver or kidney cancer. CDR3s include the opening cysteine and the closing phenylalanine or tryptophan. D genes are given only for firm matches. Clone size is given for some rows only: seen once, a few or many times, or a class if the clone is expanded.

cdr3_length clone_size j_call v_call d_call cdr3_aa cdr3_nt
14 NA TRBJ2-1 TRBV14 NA CASSPYRAYNEQFF TGTGCCAGCAGCCCATACAGGGCCTACAATGAGCAGTTCTTC
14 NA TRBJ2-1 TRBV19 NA CASSGAGLYNEQFF TGTGCCAGTAGTGGAGCAGGCTTATACAATGAGCAGTTCTTC
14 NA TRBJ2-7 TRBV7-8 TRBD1 CASSATGPFYEQYF TGTGCCAGCAGCGCGACAGGGCCTTTCTACGAGCAGTACTTC
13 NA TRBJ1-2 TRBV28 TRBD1 CASSAGTGGGYTF TGTGCCAGCAGTGCCGGGACAGGGGGAGGCTACACCTTC
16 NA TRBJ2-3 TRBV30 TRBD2 CAWSPGTSGYTDTQYF TGTGCCTGGAGTCCCGGGACTAGCGGGTACACAGATACGCAGTATTTT
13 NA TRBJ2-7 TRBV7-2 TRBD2 CASSGTSVDEQYF TGTGCCAGCAGCGGTACTAGCGTCGACGAGCAGTACTTC
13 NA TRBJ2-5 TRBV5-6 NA CASSYPSQETQYF TGTGCCAGCAGCTACCCCAGCCAAGAGACCCAGTACTTC
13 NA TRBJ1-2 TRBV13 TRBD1 CASSITGDYGYTF TGTGCCAGCAGCATAACAGGGGACTATGGCTACACCTTC
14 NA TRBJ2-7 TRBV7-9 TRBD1 CASSRQGTGYEQYF TGTGCCAGCAGCCGACAAGGGACAGGGTACGAGCAGTACTTC
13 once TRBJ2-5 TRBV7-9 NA CASSPGDAETQYF TGTGCCAGCAGTCCCGGGGACGCGGAGACCCAGTACTTC
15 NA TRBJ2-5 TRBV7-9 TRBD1 CASSSGTGLVETQYF TGTGCCAGCAGCTCCGGGACAGGGCTTGTTGAGACCCAGTACTTC
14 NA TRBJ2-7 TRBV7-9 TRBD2 CASSGRDSTYEQYF TGTGCCAGCAGTGGGAGGGACTCAACGTACGAGCAGTACTTC
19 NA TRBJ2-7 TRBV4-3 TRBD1 CASSQGGTGGRYPSYEQYF TGCGCCAGCAGCCAAGGGGGGACAGGGGGCCGCTACCCCTCCTACGAGCAGTACTTC
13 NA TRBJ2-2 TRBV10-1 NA CASSTQGTGELFF TGCGCCAGCAGTACCCAGGGAACCGGGGAGCTGTTTTTT
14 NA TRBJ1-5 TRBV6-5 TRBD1 CASSMGQGRQPQHF TGTGCCAGCAGTATGGGACAGGGTCGTCAGCCCCAGCATTTT
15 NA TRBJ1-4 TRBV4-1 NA CASSPHASANEKLFF TGCGCCAGCAGCCCACACGCGTCCGCTAATGAAAAACTGTTTTTT
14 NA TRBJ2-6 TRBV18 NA CASSEPSGANVLTF TGTGCCAGCTCGGAACCCTCTGGGGCCAACGTCCTGACTTTC
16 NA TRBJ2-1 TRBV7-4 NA CASSPRGGGPYNEQFF TGTGCCAGCAGCCCTAGGGGGGGCGGGCCTTACAATGAGCAGTTCTTC
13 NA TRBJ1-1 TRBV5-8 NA CASNAGLNTEAFF TGTGCCAGCAACGCGGGACTTAACACTGAAGCTTTCTTT
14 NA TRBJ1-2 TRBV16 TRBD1 CASSLNTGGYGYTF TGTGCCAGCAGCCTGAACACAGGGGGGTATGGCTACACCTTC
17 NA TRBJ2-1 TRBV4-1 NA CASSQDLLAVSYNEQFF TGCGCCAGCAGCCAAGATTTACTAGCCGTATCCTACAATGAGCAGTTCTTC
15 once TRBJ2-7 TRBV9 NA CASSVALGGSYEQYF TGTGCCAGCAGCGTAGCTTTAGGGGGGTCCTACGAGCAGTACTTC
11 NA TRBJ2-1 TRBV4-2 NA CATSLALEQFF TGTGCCACCAGTCTAGCCTTGGAGCAGTTCTTC
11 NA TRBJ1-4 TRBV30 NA CAWTMGHQFLF TGTGCCTGGACCATGGGCCATCAATTCCTTTTT
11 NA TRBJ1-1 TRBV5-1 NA CASSQTGEAFF TGCGCCAGCAGCCAAACAGGGGAAGCTTTCTTT
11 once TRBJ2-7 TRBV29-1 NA CSALQGYEQYF TGCAGCGCCCTACAGGGCTACGAGCAGTACTTC